This T cell receptor (beta chain) was sequenced during a study of T cell changes during pregnancy in multiple sclerosis (dated by TCRdb to about 2019). At the level of the whole study: Changes in the T cell repertoire over the course of pregnancy were examined in this study in women with multiple sclerosis.

The receptor library was made with the immunoSEQ multiplex PCR assay. Sourced from immuneACCESS, this table was stored by TCRdb with only in-frame sequences that have V and J called. A share of the clones is absent; for the studies checked, an unresolved V gene accounts for under half, and the remainder has no known explanation. A total of more than 30,000 clones appear in this sample, roughly 92% of them only once. The ten largest make up 1.2% of the sample. This clone came up once. Its recognized antigen is unknown. No base qualities exist here, and no much larger clone lies one base off it. The V and J ends are trimmed by 6 bases and 6 bases, leaving 14 bases between them. The CDR3, cysteine through phenylalanine, is 13 amino acids long. The retained sequence is limited to the CDR3, 39 bases, with the frame set at the first base. CDR1 is given as KGHSH and CDR2 as LQKENI, both from the germline V gene.

Sequenced material: PBMCs (not recorded whether the cells were cultured). The TCR sequence derives from a female donor with multiple sclerosis, enrolled in a pregnancy study. The chain is made from TRBV18 and TRBJ1-1, and the D gene may be TRBD1, 6 bases matching. The nucleotides read TGTGCCAGCTCGCCAGGGGTTGGAGCTGAAGCTTTCTTT. This yields the protein CASSPGVGAEAFF.